This TCR beta chain was captured in a study of blood T cells in healthy people across ages. A second PCR, run for about 6 to 12 cycles, used a sample-barcoded 5' primer plus a J-beta primer mix. One entry per CDR3 protein results from TCRdb running MiXCR on the 5' RACE reads. The data contain more than 450,000 distinct CDR3 sequences, roughly a quarter of them singletons. This clonotype was picked up a small number of times. The CDR3 length is 14 residues. Per germline, CDR1 SGHTA and CDR2 FQGNSA. This sample was also put to use in a study of T cells of mothers and their children.

The chain employs TRBV7-2 and TRBJ2-5, with 9 bases fitting TRBD1. The better agreement between TRBJ2-7 and the DNA end casts doubt on the J call. This clonotype was sampled from a boy aged 2 to 9 in good health. Sequencing used blood. CDR3 bases: TGTGCCAGCAGCGCCCGACAGGGGGGATACGAGCAGTACTTC. It specifies CASSARQGGYEQYF.